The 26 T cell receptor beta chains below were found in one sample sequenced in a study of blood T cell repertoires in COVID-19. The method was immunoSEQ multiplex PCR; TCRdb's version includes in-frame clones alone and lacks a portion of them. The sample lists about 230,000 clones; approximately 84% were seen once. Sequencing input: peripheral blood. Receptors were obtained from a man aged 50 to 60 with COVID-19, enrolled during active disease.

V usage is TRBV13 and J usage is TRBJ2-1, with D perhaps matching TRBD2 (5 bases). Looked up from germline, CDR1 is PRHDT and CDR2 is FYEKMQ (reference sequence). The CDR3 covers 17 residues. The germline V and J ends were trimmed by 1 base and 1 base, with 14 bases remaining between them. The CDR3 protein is CASSLDSPRGSYNEQFF. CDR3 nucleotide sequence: TGTGCCAGCAGCTTAGATTCCCCAAGAGGGTCCTACAATGAGCAGTTCTTC.

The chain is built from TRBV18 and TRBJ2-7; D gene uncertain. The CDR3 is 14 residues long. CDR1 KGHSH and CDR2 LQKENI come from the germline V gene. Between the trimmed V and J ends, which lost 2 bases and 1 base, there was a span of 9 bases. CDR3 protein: CASSPRSQSYEQYF. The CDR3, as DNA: TGTGCCAGCTCACCAAGGTCACAGTCCTACGAGCAGTACTTC.

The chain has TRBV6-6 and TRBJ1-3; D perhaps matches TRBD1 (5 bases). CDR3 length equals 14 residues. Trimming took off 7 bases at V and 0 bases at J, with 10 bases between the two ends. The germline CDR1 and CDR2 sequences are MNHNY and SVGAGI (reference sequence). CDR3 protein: CASTARDSGNTIYF. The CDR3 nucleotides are TGTGCCAGCACCGCCAGGGACTCTGGAAACACCATATATTTT.

CDR3 coding DNA: TGTGCCAGCAGCTTGACAGGGAGTCAGCCCCAGCATTTT. This gives the protein CASSLTGSQPQHF. This rearrangement joins TRBV5-5 to TRBJ1-5, with a weak D call TRBD1 (6 bases). Germline V gene data show CDR1 as SGHKS and CDR2 as YYEKEE (reference sequence). Between the trimmed V and J ends, which lost 1 base and 6 bases, there was a span of 8 bases. The CDR3 extends over 13 amino acids.

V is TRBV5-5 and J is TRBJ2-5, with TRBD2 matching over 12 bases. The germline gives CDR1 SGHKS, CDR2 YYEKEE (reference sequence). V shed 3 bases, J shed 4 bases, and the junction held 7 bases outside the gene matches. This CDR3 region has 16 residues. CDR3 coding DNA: TGTGCCAGCAGCTCGCTAGCGGGAGGGCCGAGAGAGACCCAGTACTTC. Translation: CASSSLAGGPRETQYF.

CDR3 region: CASSRGSAGTEAFF. CDR3 coding DNA: TGTGCCAGCAGCCGAGGAAGCGCGGGGACTGAAGCTTTCTTT. The rearrangement links TRBV9 to TRBJ1-1, with D uncertain. V shed 4 bases and J shed 5 bases, with 15 bases lying between them. CDR1 is SGDLS and CDR2 is YYNGEE in the germline V gene. This CDR3 contains 14 residues.

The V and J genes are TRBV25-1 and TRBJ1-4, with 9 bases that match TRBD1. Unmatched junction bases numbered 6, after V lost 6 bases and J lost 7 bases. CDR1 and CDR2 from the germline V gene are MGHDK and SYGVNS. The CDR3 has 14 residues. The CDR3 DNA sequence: TGTGCCAGCAGGTTGGGACAGGGCGGTGAAAAACTGTTTTTT. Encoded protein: CASRLGQGGEKLFF.

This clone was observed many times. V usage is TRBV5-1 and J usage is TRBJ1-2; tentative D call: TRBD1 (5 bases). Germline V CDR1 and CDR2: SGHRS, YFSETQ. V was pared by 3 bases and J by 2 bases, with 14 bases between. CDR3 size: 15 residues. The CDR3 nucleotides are TGCGCCAGCAGCTACCCCCGGGAGGGGAACTATGGCTACACCTTC. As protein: CASSYPREGNYGYTF.

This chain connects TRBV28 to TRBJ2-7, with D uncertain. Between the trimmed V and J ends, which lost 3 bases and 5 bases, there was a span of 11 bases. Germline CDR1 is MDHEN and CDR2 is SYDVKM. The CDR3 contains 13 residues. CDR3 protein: CASSFPRSDEQYF. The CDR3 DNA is TGTGCCAGCAGTTTTCCCAGGTCCGACGAGCAGTACTTC.

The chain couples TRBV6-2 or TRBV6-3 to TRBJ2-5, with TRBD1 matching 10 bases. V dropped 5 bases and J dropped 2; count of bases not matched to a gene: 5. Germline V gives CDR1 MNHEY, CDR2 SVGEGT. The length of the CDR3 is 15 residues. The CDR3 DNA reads TGTGCCAGCAGTCCGGACAGGGGGTTTCAAGAGACCCAGTACTTC. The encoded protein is CASSPDRGFQETQYF.

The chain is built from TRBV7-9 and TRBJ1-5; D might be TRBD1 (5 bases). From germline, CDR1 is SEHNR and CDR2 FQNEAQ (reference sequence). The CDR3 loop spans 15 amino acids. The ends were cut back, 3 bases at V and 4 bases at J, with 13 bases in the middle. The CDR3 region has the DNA TGTGCCAGCAGCTTCTCGGGACTGGAGAATCAGCCCCAGCATTTT. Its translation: CASSFSGLENQPQHF.

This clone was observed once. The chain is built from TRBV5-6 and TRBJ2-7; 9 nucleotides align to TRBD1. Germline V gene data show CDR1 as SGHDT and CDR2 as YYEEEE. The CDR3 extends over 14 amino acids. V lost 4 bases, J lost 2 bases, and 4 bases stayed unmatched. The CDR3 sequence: CASSTGTGTYEQYF. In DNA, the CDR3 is TGTGCCAGCAGCACTGGGACAGGGACCTACGAGCAGTACTTC.

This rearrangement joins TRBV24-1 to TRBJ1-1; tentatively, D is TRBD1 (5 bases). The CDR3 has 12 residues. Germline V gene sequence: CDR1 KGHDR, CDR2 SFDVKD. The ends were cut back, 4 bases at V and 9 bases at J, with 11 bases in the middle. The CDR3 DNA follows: TGTGCCACCAGTGACCGACAGAATAAAGCTTTCTTT. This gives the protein CATSDRQNKAFF.

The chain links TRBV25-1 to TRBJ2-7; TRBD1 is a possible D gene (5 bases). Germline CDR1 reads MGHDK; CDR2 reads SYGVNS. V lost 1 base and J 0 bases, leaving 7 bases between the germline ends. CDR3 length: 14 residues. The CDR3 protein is CASSELGDSYEQYF. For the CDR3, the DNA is TGTGCCAGCAGTGAATTAGGGGACTCCTACGAGCAGTACTTC.

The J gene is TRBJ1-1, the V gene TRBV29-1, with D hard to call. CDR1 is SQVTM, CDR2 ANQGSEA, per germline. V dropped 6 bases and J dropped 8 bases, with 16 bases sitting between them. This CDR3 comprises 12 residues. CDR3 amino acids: CSVLVGRLEAFF. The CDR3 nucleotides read TGCAGCGTCTTGGTAGGCAGACTAGAAGCTTTCTTT.

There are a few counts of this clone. CDR3 amino acids: CAFSTGPNTEAFF. The CDR3 DNA sequence: TGTGCCTTCTCGACAGGGCCGAACACTGAAGCTTTCTTT. The J gene is TRBJ1-1, the V gene TRBV30; 7 positions agree with TRBD1. The CDR3 has 13 residues. The V and J ends lost 7 bases and 1 base, in that order; junction bases with no gene match: 6. CDR1 is GTSNPN and CDR2 is SVGIG in the germline V gene (reference sequence).

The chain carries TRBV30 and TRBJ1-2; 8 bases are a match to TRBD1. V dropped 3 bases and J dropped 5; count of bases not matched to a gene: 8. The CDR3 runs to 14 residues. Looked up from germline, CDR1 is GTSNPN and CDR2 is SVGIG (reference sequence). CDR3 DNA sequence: TGTGCCTGGAGCACCTCAGGGGGCTTGTATGGCTACACCTTC. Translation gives CAWSTSGGLYGYTF.

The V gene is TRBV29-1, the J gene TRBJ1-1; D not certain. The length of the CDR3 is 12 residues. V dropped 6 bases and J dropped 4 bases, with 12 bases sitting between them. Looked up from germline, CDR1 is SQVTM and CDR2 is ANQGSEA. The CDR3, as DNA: TGCAGCGTGACGATTTCAGGCACTGAAGCTTTCTTT. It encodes CSVTISGTEAFF.

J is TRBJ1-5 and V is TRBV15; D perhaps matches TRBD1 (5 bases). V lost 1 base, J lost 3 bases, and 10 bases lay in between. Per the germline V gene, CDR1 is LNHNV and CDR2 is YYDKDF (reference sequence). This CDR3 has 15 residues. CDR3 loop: CATSRAGEPNQPQHF. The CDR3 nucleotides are TGTGCCACCAGCAGAGCGGGGGAACCCAATCAGCCCCAGCATTTT.

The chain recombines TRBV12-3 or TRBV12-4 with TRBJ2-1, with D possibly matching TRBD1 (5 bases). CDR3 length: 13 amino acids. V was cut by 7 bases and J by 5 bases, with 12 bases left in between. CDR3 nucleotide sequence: TGTGCCAGCAAAAGGGGCCTTCACAATGAGCAGTTCTTC. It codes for CASKRGLHNEQFF.

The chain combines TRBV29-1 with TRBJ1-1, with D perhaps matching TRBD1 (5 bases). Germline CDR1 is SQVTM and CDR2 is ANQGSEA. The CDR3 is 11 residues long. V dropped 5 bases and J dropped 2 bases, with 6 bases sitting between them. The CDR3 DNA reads TGCAGCGTTCAGGGAAACACTGAAGCTTTCTTT. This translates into CSVQGNTEAFF.

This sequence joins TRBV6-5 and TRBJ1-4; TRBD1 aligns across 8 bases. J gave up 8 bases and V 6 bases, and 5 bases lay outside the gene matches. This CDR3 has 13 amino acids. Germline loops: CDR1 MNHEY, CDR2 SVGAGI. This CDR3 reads CASSLQGEEKLFF. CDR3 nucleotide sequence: TGTGCCAGCAGCTTACAGGGGGAGGAAAAACTGTTTTTT.

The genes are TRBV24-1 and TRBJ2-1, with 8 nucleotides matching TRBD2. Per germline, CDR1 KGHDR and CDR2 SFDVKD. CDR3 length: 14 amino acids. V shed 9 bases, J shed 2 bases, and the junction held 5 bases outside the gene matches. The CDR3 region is CATAASGPYNEQFF. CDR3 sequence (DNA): TGTGCCACCGCGGCTAGCGGGCCCTACAATGAGCAGTTCTTC.

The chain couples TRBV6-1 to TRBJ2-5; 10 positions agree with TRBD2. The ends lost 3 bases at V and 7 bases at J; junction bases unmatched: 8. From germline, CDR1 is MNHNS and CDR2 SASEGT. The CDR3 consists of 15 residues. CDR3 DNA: TGTGCCAGCAGTGAGGGGACTAGCGTAAGCGGGACCCAGTACTTC. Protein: CASSEGTSVSGTQYF.

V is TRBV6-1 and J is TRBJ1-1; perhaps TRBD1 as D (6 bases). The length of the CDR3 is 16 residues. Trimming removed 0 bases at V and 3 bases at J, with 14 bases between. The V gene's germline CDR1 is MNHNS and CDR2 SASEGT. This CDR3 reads CASSEAGARRDTEAFF. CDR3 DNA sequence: TGTGCCAGCAGTGAAGCGGGGGCCAGGCGGGACACTGAAGCTTTCTTT.

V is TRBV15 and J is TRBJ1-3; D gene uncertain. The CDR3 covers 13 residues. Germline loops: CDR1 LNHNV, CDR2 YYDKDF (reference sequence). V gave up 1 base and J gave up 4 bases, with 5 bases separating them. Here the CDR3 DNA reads TGTGCCACCAGCAGAGGTCAGGGAAACACCATATATTTT. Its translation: CATSRGQGNTIYF.